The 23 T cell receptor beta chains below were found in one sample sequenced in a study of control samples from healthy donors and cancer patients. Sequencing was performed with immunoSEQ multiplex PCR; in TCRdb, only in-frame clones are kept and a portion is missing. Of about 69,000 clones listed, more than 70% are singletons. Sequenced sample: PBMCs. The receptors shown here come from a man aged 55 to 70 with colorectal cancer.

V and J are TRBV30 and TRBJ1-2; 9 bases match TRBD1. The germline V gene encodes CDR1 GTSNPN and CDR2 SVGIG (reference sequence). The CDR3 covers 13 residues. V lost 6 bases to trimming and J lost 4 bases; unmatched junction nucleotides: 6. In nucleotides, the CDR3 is TGTGCCTGTACGGGACAGGGTAGCTATGGCTACACCTTC. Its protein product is CACTGQGSYGYTF.

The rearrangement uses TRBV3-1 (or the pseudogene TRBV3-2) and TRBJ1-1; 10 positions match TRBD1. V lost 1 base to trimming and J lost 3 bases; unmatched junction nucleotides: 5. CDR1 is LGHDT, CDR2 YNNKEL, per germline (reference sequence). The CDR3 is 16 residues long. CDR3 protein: CASSQGRTGGDTEAFF. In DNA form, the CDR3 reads TGTGCCAGCAGCCAAGGGAGGACAGGGGGTGACACTGAAGCTTTCTTT.

CDR3 in amino acids: CASSDSTRVRGGELFF. In DNA, the CDR3 is TGTGCCAGCAGCGACTCCACAAGGGTGCGTGGCGGGGAGCTGTTTTTT. This sequence joins TRBV2 and TRBJ2-2; D gene unclear. V was pared by 6 bases and J by 7 bases, with 21 bases between. Germline CDR1 and CDR2: SNHLY and FYNNEI. This CDR3 comprises 16 residues.

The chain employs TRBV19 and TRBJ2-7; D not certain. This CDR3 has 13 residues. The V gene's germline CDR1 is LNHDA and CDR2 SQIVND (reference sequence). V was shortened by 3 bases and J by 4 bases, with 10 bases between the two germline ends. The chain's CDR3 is CASSIGPNYEQYF. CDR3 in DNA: TGTGCCAGTAGTATTGGACCGAATTACGAGCAGTACTTC.

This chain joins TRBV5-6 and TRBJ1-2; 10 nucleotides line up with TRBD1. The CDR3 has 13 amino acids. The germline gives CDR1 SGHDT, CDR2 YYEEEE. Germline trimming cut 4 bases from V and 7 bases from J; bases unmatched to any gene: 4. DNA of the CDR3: TGTGCCAGCAGCCCGGGACAGGGGCCTGGCTACACCTTC. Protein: CASSPGQGPGYTF.

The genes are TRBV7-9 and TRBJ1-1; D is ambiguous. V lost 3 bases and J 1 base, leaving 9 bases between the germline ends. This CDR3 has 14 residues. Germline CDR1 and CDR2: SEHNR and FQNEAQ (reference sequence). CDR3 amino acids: CASSFVTGNTEAFF. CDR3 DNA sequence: TGTGCCAGCAGCTTCGTCACTGGGAACACTGAAGCTTTCTTT. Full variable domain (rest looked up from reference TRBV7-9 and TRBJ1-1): DTGVSQNPRHKITKRGQNVTFRCDPISEHNRLYWYRQTLGQGPEFLTYFQNEAQLEKSRLLSDRFSAERPKGSFSTLEIQRTEQGDSAMYLCASSFVTGNTEAFFGQGTRLTVV.

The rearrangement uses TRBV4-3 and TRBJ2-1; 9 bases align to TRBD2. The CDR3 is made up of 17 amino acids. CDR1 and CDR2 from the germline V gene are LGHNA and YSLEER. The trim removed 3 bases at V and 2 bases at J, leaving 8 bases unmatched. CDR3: CASSQHPGTSTYNEQFF. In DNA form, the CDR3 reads TGCGCCAGCAGCCAGCACCCCGGGACTAGCACCTACAATGAGCAGTTCTTC.

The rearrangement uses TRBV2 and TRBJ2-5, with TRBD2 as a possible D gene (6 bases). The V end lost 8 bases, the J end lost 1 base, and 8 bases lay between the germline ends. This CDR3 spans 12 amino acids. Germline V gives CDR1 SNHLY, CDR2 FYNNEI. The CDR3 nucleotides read TGTGCCAGCGGGGGGTTCCAAGAGACCCAGTACTTC. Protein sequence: CASGGFQETQYF.

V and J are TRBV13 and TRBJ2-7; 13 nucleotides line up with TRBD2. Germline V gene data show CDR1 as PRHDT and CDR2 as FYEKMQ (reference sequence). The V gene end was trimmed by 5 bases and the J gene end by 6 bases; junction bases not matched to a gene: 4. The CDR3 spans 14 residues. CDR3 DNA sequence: TGTGCCAGCAGCACGGGACTAGCGGGGCGCGAGCAGTACTTC. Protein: CASSTGLAGREQYF. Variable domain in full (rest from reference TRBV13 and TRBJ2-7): AAGVIQSPRHLIKEKRETATLKCYPIPRHDTVYWYQQGPGQDPQFLISFYEKMQSDKGSIPDRFSAQQFSDYHSELNMSSLELGDSALYFCASSTGLAGREQYFGPGTRLTVT.

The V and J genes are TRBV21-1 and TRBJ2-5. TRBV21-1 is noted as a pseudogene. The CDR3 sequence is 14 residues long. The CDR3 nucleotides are TGTGCCAGCAGCAAAGCGAGGGGCTGGGAGACCCAGTACTTC. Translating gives CASSKARGWETQYF.

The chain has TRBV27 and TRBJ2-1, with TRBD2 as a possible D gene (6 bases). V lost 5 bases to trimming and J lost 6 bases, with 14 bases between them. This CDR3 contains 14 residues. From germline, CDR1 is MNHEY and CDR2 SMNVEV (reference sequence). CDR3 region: CASSAIQGGNEQFF. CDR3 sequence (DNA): TGTGCCAGCAGTGCCATTCAGGGAGGCAATGAGCAGTTCTTC.

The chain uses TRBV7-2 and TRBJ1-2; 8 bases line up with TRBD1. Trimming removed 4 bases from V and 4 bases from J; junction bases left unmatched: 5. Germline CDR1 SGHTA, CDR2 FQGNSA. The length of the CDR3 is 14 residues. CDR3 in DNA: TGTGCCAGCAGCTCATCAGGGGGCGGCTATGGCTACACCTTC. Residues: CASSSSGGGYGYTF.

The CDR3 sequence: CATSEGSPNQPQHF. For the CDR3, the DNA is TGTGCCACCAGTGAAGGGAGTCCCAATCAGCCCCAGCATTTT. The chain joins TRBV24-1 to TRBJ1-5; D is uncertain. Germline CDR1 is KGHDR and CDR2 is SFDVKD. V lost 4 bases, J lost 3 bases, and 9 bases lay in between. The CDR3 runs to 14 residues.

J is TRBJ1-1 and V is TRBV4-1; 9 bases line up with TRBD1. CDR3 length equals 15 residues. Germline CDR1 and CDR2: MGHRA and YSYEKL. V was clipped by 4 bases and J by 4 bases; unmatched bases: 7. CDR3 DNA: TGCGCCAGCAGCCCCGGGACAGGGTGGAGCACTGAAGCTTTCTTT. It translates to CASSPGTGWSTEAFF.

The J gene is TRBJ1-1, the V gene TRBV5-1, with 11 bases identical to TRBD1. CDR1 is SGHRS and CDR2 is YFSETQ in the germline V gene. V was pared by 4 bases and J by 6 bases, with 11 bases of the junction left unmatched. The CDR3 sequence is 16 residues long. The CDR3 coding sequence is TGCGCCAGCAGCCCCGGACAGGGGGCGATAGCCGCTGAAGCTTTCTTT. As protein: CASSPGQGAIAAEAFF.

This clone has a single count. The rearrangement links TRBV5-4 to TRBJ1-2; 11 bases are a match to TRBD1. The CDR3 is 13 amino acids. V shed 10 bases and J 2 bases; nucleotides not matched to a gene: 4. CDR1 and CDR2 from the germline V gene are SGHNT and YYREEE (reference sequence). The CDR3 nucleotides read TGTGCCGGGACAGGGGGGACCAACTATGGCTACACCTTC. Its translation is CAGTGGTNYGYTF.

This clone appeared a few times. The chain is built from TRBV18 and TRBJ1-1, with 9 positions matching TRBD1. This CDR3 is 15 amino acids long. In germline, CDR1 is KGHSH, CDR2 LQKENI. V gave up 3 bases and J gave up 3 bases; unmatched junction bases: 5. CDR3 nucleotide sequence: TGTGCCAGCTCACCTTCGGACAGGGGCCACACTGAAGCTTTCTTT. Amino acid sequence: CASSPSDRGHTEAFF.

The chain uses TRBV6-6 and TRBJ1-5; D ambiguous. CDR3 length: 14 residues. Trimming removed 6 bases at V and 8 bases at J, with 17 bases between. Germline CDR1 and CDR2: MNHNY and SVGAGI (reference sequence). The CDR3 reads CASSLGSQAKPQHF. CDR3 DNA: TGTGCCAGCAGCCTTGGATCCCAGGCAAAGCCCCAGCATTTT.

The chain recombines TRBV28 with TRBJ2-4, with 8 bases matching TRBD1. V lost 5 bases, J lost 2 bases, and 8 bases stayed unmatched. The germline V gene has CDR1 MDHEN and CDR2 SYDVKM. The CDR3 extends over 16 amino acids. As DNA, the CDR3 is TGTGCCAGCAGTCCCGGACAGGGTGTCCCCAAAAACATTCAGTACTTC. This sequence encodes CASSPGQGVPKNIQYF. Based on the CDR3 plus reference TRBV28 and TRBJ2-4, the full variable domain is DVKVTQSSRYLVKRTGEKVFLECVQDMDHENMFWYRQDPGLGLRLIYFSYDVKMKEKGDIPEGYSVSREKKERFSLILESASTNQTSMYLCASSPGQGVPKNIQYFGAGTRLSVL.

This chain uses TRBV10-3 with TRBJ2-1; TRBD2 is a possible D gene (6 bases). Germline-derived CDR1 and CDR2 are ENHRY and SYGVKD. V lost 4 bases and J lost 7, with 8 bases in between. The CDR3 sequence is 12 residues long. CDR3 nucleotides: TGTGCCATCAGTGCGGGGGTGAATGAGCAGTTCTTC. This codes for CAISAGVNEQFF.

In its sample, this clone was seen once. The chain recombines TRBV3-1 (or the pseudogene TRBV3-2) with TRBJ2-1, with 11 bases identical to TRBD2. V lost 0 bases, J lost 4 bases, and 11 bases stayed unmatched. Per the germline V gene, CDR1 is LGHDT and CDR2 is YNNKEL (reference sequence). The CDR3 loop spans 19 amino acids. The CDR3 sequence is CASSQDPGASGGFYNEQFF. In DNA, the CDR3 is TGTGCCAGCAGCCAAGATCCGGGGGCTAGCGGGGGGTTTTACAATGAGCAGTTCTTC.

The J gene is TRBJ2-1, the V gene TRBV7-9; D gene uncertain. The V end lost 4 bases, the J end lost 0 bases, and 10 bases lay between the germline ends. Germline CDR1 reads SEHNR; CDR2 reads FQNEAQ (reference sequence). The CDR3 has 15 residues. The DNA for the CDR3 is TGTGCCAGCAGCTCAGGAGCGAGCTCCTACAATGAGCAGTTCTTC. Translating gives CASSSGASSYNEQFF.

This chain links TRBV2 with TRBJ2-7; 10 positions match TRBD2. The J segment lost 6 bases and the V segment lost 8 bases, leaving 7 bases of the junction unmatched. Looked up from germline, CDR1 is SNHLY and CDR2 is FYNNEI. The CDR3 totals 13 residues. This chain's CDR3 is CASGGLAGVEQYF. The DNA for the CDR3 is TGTGCCAGCGGGGGGCTAGCGGGGGTCGAGCAGTACTTC. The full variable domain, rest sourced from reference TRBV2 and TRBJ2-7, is EPEVTQTPSHQVTQMGQEVILRCVPISNHLYFYWYRQILGQKVEFLVSFYNNEISEKSEIFDDQFSVERPDGSNFTLKIRSTKLEDSAMYFCASGGLAGVEQYFGPGTRLTVT.